The 7 T cell receptor beta chains below come from one sample, sequenced in a study of blood T cell repertoires in COVID-19. The data were produced by immunoSEQ multiplex PCR, yet TCRdb's version contains in-frame clones alone and is incomplete. Among about 220,000 clones listed, roughly 75% were seen once. Sequencing was done on a sample of peripheral blood. Receptor source: a woman in her seventies with acute or convalescent COVID-19.

The chain is built from TRBV6-6 and TRBJ1-1; 9 bases are a match to TRBD1. The germline V gene has CDR1 MNHNY and CDR2 SVGAGI (reference sequence). J was trimmed by 1 base and V by 2 bases; bases with no gene match: 2. The CDR3 is 15 residues long. CDR3 region: CASSYPGQGNTEAFF. Here the CDR3 DNA reads TGTGCCAGCAGTTACCCGGGACAGGGGAACACTGAAGCTTTCTTT.

The chain has TRBV2 and TRBJ2-2, with TRBD1 matching over 7 bases. After removal of 3 bases from V and 5 bases from J, the junction contained 6 bases not matched to a gene. The V gene's germline CDR1 is SNHLY and CDR2 FYNNEI. The CDR3 contains 15 residues. DNA of the CDR3: TGTGCCAGCAGTGAGATAGACAGGGAGACCGGGGAGCTGTTTTTT. Translating gives CASSEIDRETGELFF. The full variable domain, in which reference TRBV2 and TRBJ2-2 provide the parts outside the CDR3, is EPEVTQTPSHQVTQMGQEVILRCVPISNHLYFYWYRQILGQKVEFLVSFYNNEISEKSEIFDDQFSVERPDGSNFTLKIRSTKLEDSAMYFCASSEIDRETGELFFGEGSRLTVL.

The chain recombines TRBV9 with TRBJ2-1; 9 bases fit TRBD2. Per the germline V gene, CDR1 is SGDLS and CDR2 is YYNGEE. The CDR3 is 16 residues long. With V trimmed by 0 bases and J by 6 bases, 7 bases remained unmatched. The CDR3 sequence: CASSVGTSGGFNEQFF. CDR3 DNA: TGTGCCAGCAGCGTAGGAACCAGCGGGGGGTTCAATGAGCAGTTCTTC.

The gene calls are TRBV6-5 and TRBJ1-2, with 7 bases matching TRBD1. The germline gives CDR1 MNHEY, CDR2 SVGAGI. CDR3 length equals 16 residues. V trimming: 4 bases; J trimming: 0 bases; junction bases outside the gene matches: 8. This CDR3 reads CASSFNVDRANYGYTF. DNA of the CDR3: TGTGCCAGCAGTTTTAACGTTGACAGGGCTAACTATGGCTACACCTTC.

The chain carries TRBV6-5 and TRBJ2-7; TRBD2 is a possible D gene (6 bases). V was cut by 2 bases and J by 4 bases, with 9 bases left in between. The V gene's germline CDR1 is MNHEY and CDR2 SVGAGI. The CDR3 extends over 13 amino acids. The CDR3 region has the DNA TGTGCCAGCAGTTACGGGCGGGGATACGAGCAGTACGTC. As protein: CASSYGRGYEQYV.

The V and J genes are TRBV7-6 and TRBJ2-3; 9 positions match TRBD2. The trim removed 5 bases at V and 2 bases at J, leaving 11 bases unmatched. CDR1 and CDR2 (germline): SGHVS, FNYEAQ. The CDR3 spans 17 residues. CDR3 nucleotide sequence: TGTGCCAGCAGCCCTCAGGGACTAGCTCAGGTCACAGATACGCAGTATTTT. It yields the protein CASSPQGLAQVTDTQYF.

This sequence joins TRBV5-1 and TRBJ2-3, with a tentative D call TRBD1 (6 bases). CDR1 and CDR2 (germline): SGHRS, YFSETQ. Trimming stripped 4 bases from V and 9 bases from J, with 18 bases between. The CDR3 totals 14 residues. The CDR3 region has the DNA TGCGCCAGCAGCCCGGGACATGAAATAGGGACGCAGTATTTT. As protein: CASSPGHEIGTQYF.